This T cell receptor (beta chain) was obtained from a study of cytotoxic CD8 clonotypes in ibrutinib-treated CLL. Looking at the study overall: Mean productive templates were about 260,000; mean productive rearrangements were 94,082.

Between the trimmed V and J ends, which lost 5 bases and 4 bases, there was a span of 6 bases. This CDR3 spans 12 amino acids. Germline V lookup: CDR1 ENHRY, CDR2 SYGVKD. The method was immunoSEQ multiplex PCR; TCRdb's version includes in-frame clones alone and lacks a portion of them. In the table there are 330,000 or so clones, roughly 71% of which are singletons. This receptor was taken from a human donor with chronic lymphocytic leukemia. The source material was PBMCs, sampled after 36 months of ibrutinib treatment. The chain links TRBV10-3 to TRBJ1-3; D gene uncertain. The CDR3, as DNA: TGTGCCATCAGTCCGGGAGGAAACACCATATATTTT. Its protein is CAISPGGNTIYF.